One and the same sample provided the 7 T cell receptor beta chains below, sequenced in a study of cytomegalovirus exposure and HLA in healthy donors. Amplification used 60 Vbeta primers and 13 Jbeta primers. Assay: immunoSEQ multiplex PCR; the TCRdb copy retains only in-frame clones and omits some. Recorded here are approximately 45,000 clones; the top ten clones represent about 8%. The specimen was PBMCs. All receptors come from a male donor in good health and CMV-seronegative.

The V and J genes are TRBV4-1 and TRBJ2-2; D remains unclear. Germline lookup yields CDR1 MGHRA and CDR2 YSYEKL. Deletions cut 0 bases from V and 5 bases from J, with 4 bases between. This CDR3 is built from 13 residues. CDR3 DNA: TGCGCCAGCAGCCAAGAAGCGACCGGGGAGCTGTTTTTT. Amino acids: CASSQEATGELFF.

The chain couples TRBV4-1 to TRBJ2-1; 8 bases are a match to TRBD2. This CDR3 is 17 amino acids long. The junction had 8 bases not matched to a gene; V was cut back by 0 bases and J by 4 bases. Germline V gene sequence: CDR1 MGHRA, CDR2 YSYEKL. This CDR3 is CASSQDPAGAGYNEQFF. The CDR3, as DNA: TGCGCCAGCAGCCAAGACCCAGCGGGAGCGGGTTACAATGAGCAGTTCTTC.

This chain joins TRBV5-6 and TRBJ2-1; maybe TRBD2 (6 bases). Germline CDR1 SGHDT, CDR2 YYEEEE. This CDR3 region has 13 residues. V lost 4 bases and J 14 bases, leaving 19 bases between the germline ends. CDR3 sequence (DNA): TGTGCCAGCAGCCCCTGGACTACTTGGAAGGAGTTCTTC. It encodes CASSPWTTWKEFF.

This chain joins TRBV6-5 and TRBJ1-4; D unresolved. Germline assignment: CDR1 MNHEY and CDR2 SVGAGI. V lost 4 bases and J 7 bases, leaving 13 bases between the germline ends. This CDR3 is built from 14 residues. For the CDR3, the DNA is TGTGCCAGCAGTTTACAGAGGGTTTCTGAAAAACTGTTTTTT. It yields the protein CASSLQRVSEKLFF.

The chain employs TRBV6-1 and TRBJ2-1; possible D gene TRBD2, 5 bases. The germline V and J ends were trimmed by 6 bases and 7 bases, with 10 bases remaining between them. CDR1 and CDR2 from the germline V gene are MNHNS and SASEGT. The CDR3 is made up of 12 amino acids. CDR3 amino acids: CASRTPGNEQFF. CDR3 coding DNA: TGTGCCAGCAGAACCCCGGGGAATGAGCAGTTCTTC.

The V call is TRBV6-4, the J call TRBJ2-3, with 7 positions matching TRBD1. The CDR3 loop spans 13 amino acids. Per germline, CDR1 MRHNA and CDR2 SNTAGT. With 6 bases clipped from V and 4 bases from J, the junction kept 4 bases outside the gene matches. Here the CDR3 reads CASRGTGADTQYF. The CDR3 DNA reads as TGTGCCAGCAGGGGCACAGGGGCAGATACGCAGTATTTT.

J is TRBJ2-2 and V is TRBV11-2, with D unclear. Germline CDR1 SGHAT, CDR2 FQNNGV. The CDR3 is 15 amino acids. V lost 5 bases and J 1 base, leaving 11 bases between the germline ends. CDR3 nucleotides: TGTGCCAGCAGCCCCCAAGCGTTGAACACCGGGGAGCTGTTTTTT. Amino acids: CASSPQALNTGELFF. Drawing the rest from reference TRBV11-2 and TRBJ2-2, the complete variable domain is EAGVAQSPRYKIIEKRQSVAFWCNPISGHATLYWYQQILGQGPKLLIQFQNNGVVDDSQLPKDRFSAERLKGVDSTLKIQPAKLEDSAVYLCASSPQALNTGELFFGEGSRLTVL.